This is a list of T cell receptor beta chains from one sample in a study of spatial heterogeneity in lung cancer. TCRdb independently ran MiXCR on the 5' RACE reads; one entry per CDR3 protein. The sample carries 8,000 to 10,000 distinct CDR3 sequences, about 13% recorded once. The sequences come from lung tumor tissue, collected at surgery. The receptors were gathered from a male donor with early-stage non-small cell lung cancer. CDR3s include the opening cysteine and the closing phenylalanine or tryptophan. A D gene is named only where the DNA matches it firmly. Only part of the rows carry a size: once, few, many, or a class if the clone is expanded.

d_call | j_call | clone_size | v_call | cdr3_nt | cdr3_aa
. | TRBJ2-5 | many | TRBV9 | TGTGCCAGCAGCCAAAATACGGGAGAGACCCAGTACTTC | CASSQNTGETQYF
. | TRBJ1-1 | medium-sized | TRBV7-3 | TGTGCCAGCAGCGTAAAAGGAATGAACACTGAAGCTTTCTTT | CASSVKGMNTEAFF
. | TRBJ1-2 | many | TRBV12-3/TRBV12-4 | TGTGCCAGCAGTTCTCTGGTGGGGGTGAAGTATGGCTACACCTTC | CASSSLVGVKYGYTF
. | TRBJ2-7 | medium-sized | TRBV5-1 | TGCGCCAGCAGCTTAAGCGGGCGCTCCTACGAGCAGTACTTC | CASSLSGRSYEQYF
. | TRBJ2-4 | few | TRBV3-1 | TGTGCCAGCAGCCAAGTTTCAGGCAAAAGCATTCAGTACTTC | CASSQVSGKSIQYF
. | TRBJ2-7 | many | TRBV12-3/TRBV12-4 | TGTGCCAGCAGTCCCACAGGGCCCAACGAGCAGTACTTC | CASSPTGPNEQYF
TRBD1 | TRBJ1-1 | medium-sized | TRBV6-5 | TGTGCCAGCAGTTACTCCACGCAGGGGGGGACTGAAGCTTTCTTT | CASSYSTQGGTEAFF
. | TRBJ1-1 | many | TRBV6-2/TRBV6-3 | TGTGCCAGCGCCATCGCGGCGCACACTGAAGCTTTCTTT | CASAIAAHTEAFF
. | TRBJ1-6 | many | TRBV10-3 | TGTGCCATCAGAGAGACAGACGGAACTACCAATTCACCCCTCCACTTT | CAIRETDGTTNSPLHF
TRBD1 | TRBJ2-5 | many | TRBV2 | TGTGCCAGCCTCACTACAGGGGTAGCAGAGACCCAGTACTTC | CASLTTGVAETQYF
. | TRBJ2-3 | medium-sized | TRBV4-1 | TGCGCCAGCAGCCAAGATGAGCTAGTGAGGCATACGCAGTATTTT | CASSQDELVRHTQYF
TRBD1 | TRBJ1-2 | many | TRBV5-1 | TGCGCCTCCAGGGACAGGGTCGGTTTGGGCTATGGCTACACCTTC | CASRDRVGLGYGYTF
TRBD1 | TRBJ2-7 | medium-sized | TRBV19 | TGTGCCAGTCGAATGGGGACAGGGACCTACGAGCAGTACTTC | CASRMGTGTYEQYF
. | TRBJ1-6 | medium-sized | TRBV2 | TGTGCCAGCAGTGGGGAGGGACACTCACCCCTCCACTTT | CASSGEGHSPLHF
TRBD2 | TRBJ2-1 | many | TRBV7-2 | TGTGCCAGCAGCCCACAGGGACTAGCGGGACACAATGAGCAGTTCTTC | CASSPQGLAGHNEQFF
. | TRBJ2-1 | . | TRBV5-4 | TGTGCCAGCAGCTTGGGCTTCACCGACTCCTACAATGAGCAGTTCTTC | CASSLGFTDSYNEQFF
. | TRBJ2-7 | . | TRBV30 | TGTGCCTGGAGGTCATCGGGCGGCGAGCAGTACTTC | CAWRSSGGEQYF
TRBD1 | TRBJ2-7 | . | TRBV20-1 | TGCAGTGCTAGAGACCAACCCGGGACAGGGACCTACGAGCAGTACTTC | CSARDQPGTGTYEQYF
TRBD2 | TRBJ2-3 | many | TRBV3-1 | TGTGCCAGCAGCCAAACGGGACTAGCGGGAATAGATACGCAGTATTTT | CASSQTGLAGIDTQYF
. | TRBJ1-3 | . | TRBV19 | TGTGCCAGTAGTACCGGAAGCAGCTCTGGAAACACCATATATTTT | CASSTGSSSGNTIYF
. | TRBJ1-1 | medium-sized | TRBV6-1 | TGTGCCAGCAGTGCCCGAGCGTCCGTGGGGGCCACTGAAGCTTTCTTT | CASSARASVGATEAFF
. | TRBJ2-7 | many | TRBV6-2/TRBV6-3 | TGTGCCAGCAGTTACTTGGGCAGGAGCTCCTACGAGCAGTACTTC | CASSYLGRSSYEQYF
. | TRBJ1-1 | many | TRBV30 | TGTGCCTGGAGTGCCCCGGGACATTTGGCTTTCTTT | CAWSAPGHLAFF
. | TRBJ1-4 | many | TRBV28 | TGTGCCAGCAGTTACGGACAGCAGACAACTAATGAAAAACTGTTTTTT | CASSYGQQTTNEKLFF
TRBD1 | TRBJ1-2 | many | TRBV4-1 | TGCGCCAGCAGCCAAGTAAACAGGGGCAGCTATGGCTACACCTTC | CASSQVNRGSYGYTF
. | TRBJ2-2 | medium-sized | TRBV7-3 | TGTGCCAGCAGCCCCTCTCCCCCGGGCCGAATCGGTGGGGAGCTGTTTTTT | CASSPSPPGRIGGELFF
. | TRBJ2-7 | many | TRBV12-3/TRBV12-4 | TGTGCCAGCAGTTTTTTTTGGGACGACTCCTACGAGCAGTACTTC | CASSFFWDDSYEQYF
TRBD2 | TRBJ2-1 | many | TRBV27 | TGTGCCAGCAGTACTGGACTAGCATGGGATGAGCAGTTCTTC | CASSTGLAWDEQFF
. | TRBJ2-3 | many | TRBV11-2 | TGTGCCAGCTCAGGGGGGGTAAGGAGCACAGATACGCAGTATTTT | CASSGGVRSTDTQYF
. | TRBJ2-3 | medium-sized | TRBV12-3/TRBV12-4 | TGTGCCAGCAGGCCCGGGGGCTCAGATACGCAGTATTTT | CASRPGGSDTQYF